Listed here are 27 T cell receptor beta chains from one sample, sequenced in a study of blood T cell repertoires in COVID-19. The table came from immunoSEQ multiplex PCR; TCRdb's copy has only in-frame clones and leaves some out. In the table there are tens of thousands of clones, 75% to 90% of which are singletons. The source material was peripheral blood. The receptors stem from a woman older than 75 with active or convalescent COVID-19.

The chain employs TRBV30 and TRBJ1-2; D is possibly TRBD1 (5 bases). CDR1 GTSNPN and CDR2 SVGIG come from the germline V gene (reference sequence). CDR3 length: 12 amino acids. Trimming left V 1 base short and J 7 bases short, with 10 bases between. CDR3 residues: CAWSGAGFGYTF. CDR3 bases: TGTGCCTGGAGTGGGGCAGGGTTTGGCTACACCTTC.

The chain is built from TRBV18 and TRBJ2-2; a weak D match, TRBD1 (6 bases). Trimming took off 5 bases at V and 6 bases at J, with 13 bases between the two ends. Germline V gene data show CDR1 as KGHSH and CDR2 as LQKENI. The CDR3 is 14 residues long. The CDR3 DNA reads as TGTGCCAGCTCAATACAGGGCCAGGCCGGGGAGCTGTTTTTT. It translates to CASSIQGQAGELFF.

The chain joins TRBV27 to TRBJ2-7; TRBD2 matches at 7 bases. CDR3 size: 14 residues. V shed 3 bases and J 5 bases; nucleotides not matched to a gene: 7. Germline V CDR1 and CDR2: MNHEY, SMNVEV (reference sequence). Written as DNA, the CDR3 is TGTGCCAGCAGTTTCTTCGGACGGGGGGACGAGCAGTACTTC. Protein: CASSFFGRGDEQYF.

CDR3 DNA sequence: TGCAGCGTTACCCCCGGGACAGGGGAGTCGGAAGCTTTCTTT. It yields the protein CSVTPGTGESEAFF. V and J are TRBV29-1 and TRBJ1-1, with 10 bases lining up with TRBD1. CDR1 SQVTM and CDR2 ANQGSEA come from the germline V gene. Trimming cost V 5 bases and J 8 bases; bases outside gene matches: 11. CDR3 size: 14 residues.

In its sample, this clone was seen a few times. J is TRBJ2-3 and V is TRBV7-2; no reliable D call. CDR1 and CDR2 (germline): SGHTA, FQGNSA. This CDR3 is built from 15 residues. Trimming pared 1 base from V and 1 base from J, leaving 9 bases between. CDR3 sequence (DNA): TGTGCCAGCAGCTTAGGCGGTACCCGCACAGATACGCAGTATTTT. It codes for CASSLGGTRTDTQYF.

The chain is built from TRBV6-6 and TRBJ2-7, with 12 bases aligning to TRBD1. CDR3 length: 16 residues. V was pared by 0 bases and J by 7 bases, with 7 bases of the junction left unmatched. CDR1 and CDR2 (germline): MNHNY, SVGAGI (reference sequence). For the CDR3, the DNA is TGTGCCAGCAGTTACTCGCAGGGACAGGGGGCGCGTGAGCAGTACTTC. Encoded protein: CASSYSQGQGAREQYF.

V and J are TRBV7-8 and TRBJ1-6; the match to TRBD1 covers 7 bases. The V gene's germline CDR1 is SGHVS and CDR2 FQNEAQ. With 0 bases clipped from V and 7 bases from J, the junction kept 6 bases outside the gene matches. The CDR3 totals 16 residues. The CDR3 DNA reads TGTGCCAGCAGCTTAGCGACAGGGTTAATGAATTCACCCCTCCACTTT. This encodes CASSLATGLMNSPLHF.

This rearrangement joins TRBV9 to TRBJ1-1; D perhaps matches TRBD1 (5 bases). The CDR3 runs 14 residues. Trimming removed 4 bases from V and 7 bases from J, with 17 bases in between. Germline CDR1 reads SGDLS; CDR2 reads YYNGEE. This CDR3 is CASSPVGGTNEAFF. The CDR3 coding sequence is TGTGCCAGCAGCCCCGTGGGGGGTACCAATGAAGCTTTCTTT.

This chain joins TRBV5-1 and TRBJ2-1; 9 bases agree with TRBD1. The CDR3 totals 16 residues. V dropped 4 bases and J dropped 1; count of bases not matched to a gene: 6. Per the germline V gene, CDR1 is SGHRS and CDR2 is YFSETQ. The CDR3 loop is CASSPRTGASYNEQFF. DNA of the CDR3: TGCGCCAGCAGCCCGCGGACAGGGGCATCCTACAATGAGCAGTTCTTC. Supplemented by reference TRBV5-1 and TRBJ2-1, the full variable domain reads KAGVTQTPRYLIKTRGQQVTLSCSPISGHRSVSWYQQTPGQGLQFLFEYFSETQRNKGNFPGRFSGRQFSNSRSEMNVSTLELGDSALYLCASSPRTGASYNEQFFGPGTRLTVL.

The rearrangement joins TRBV7-2 to TRBJ2-7; D possibly corresponds to TRBD1 (6 bases). V gave up 6 bases and J gave up 0 bases, with 15 bases separating them. CDR1 and CDR2 from the germline V gene are SGHTA and FQGNSA. The CDR3 is 15 residues long. CDR3 residues: CASRPPGTYSYEQYF. CDR3 DNA sequence: TGTGCCAGCAGACCCCCCGGGACATACTCCTACGAGCAGTACTTC.

This chain joins TRBV5-1 and TRBJ2-1, with 11 bases aligning to TRBD2. The germline V gene has CDR1 SGHRS and CDR2 YFSETQ. The J segment lost 3 bases and the V segment lost 4 bases, leaving 12 bases of the junction unmatched. This CDR3 contains 18 residues. CDR3 DNA: TGCGCCAGCAGCATCGGGACTAGCGGCCGAGCCAGCTACAATGAGCAGTTCTTC. Its translation is CASSIGTSGRASYNEQFF.

This chain uses TRBV24-1 with TRBJ2-1, with 12 bases fitting TRBD2. The CDR3 runs 19 residues. Germline trimming cut 3 bases from V and 1 base from J; bases unmatched to any gene: 9. Germline CDR1 KGHDR, CDR2 SFDVKD. CDR3 in amino acids: CATSDVAGTSGRSYNEQFF. DNA for the CDR3: TGTGCCACCAGTGATGTTGCTGGGACTAGCGGGCGTTCCTACAATGAGCAGTTCTTC.

This chain uses TRBV24-1 with TRBJ2-3; maybe TRBD2 (6 bases). Germline assignment: CDR1 KGHDR and CDR2 SFDVKD. Trimming left V 7 bases short and J 1 base short, with 11 bases between. The CDR3 is 14 residues long. In DNA, the CDR3 is TGTGCCACCAGACCTAGCGATGGCACAGATACGCAGTATTTT. It yields the protein CATRPSDGTDTQYF.

This clone was detected only once. The chain joins TRBV6-4 to TRBJ2-3, with TRBD2 matching over 15 bases. After removal of 4 bases from V and 6 bases from J, the junction contained 14 bases not matched to a gene. This CDR3 is 19 amino acids long. Germline V lookup: CDR1 MRHNA, CDR2 SNTAGT. DNA for the CDR3: TGTGCCAGCAGTGCCGCCCCGGGACTAGCGGGGGGCCAGCGTGATACGCAGTATTTT. Amino acid sequence: CASSAAPGLAGGQRDTQYF.

J is TRBJ1-1 and V is TRBV30; D remains ambiguous. CDR1 and CDR2 from the germline V gene are GTSNPN and SVGIG (reference sequence). V was cut by 1 base and J by 5 bases, with 8 bases left in between. The CDR3 covers 12 residues. Here the CDR3 DNA reads TGTGCCTGGAGTGCCGTCGAGACTGAAGCTTTCTTT. Amino acid sequence: CAWSAVETEAFF.

V is TRBV12-3 or TRBV12-4 and J is TRBJ1-4; the D is unclear. Trimming stripped 5 bases from V and 14 bases from J, with 15 bases between. There are 12 residues in the CDR3. CDR3 bases: TGTGCCAGCAGTCCCTCGGGCAGCGGGCTGTTTTTT. Translated, it gives CASSPSGSGLFF.

The chain is built from TRBV6-6 and TRBJ2-2; D call uncertain. The CDR3 is 12 amino acids. Trimming took off 6 bases at V and 2 bases at J, with 4 bases between the two ends. CDR1 is MNHNY and CDR2 is SVGAGI in the germline V gene (reference sequence). The CDR3 spells CASSRNTGELFF. In nucleotides, the CDR3 is TGTGCCAGCAGCCGTAACACCGGGGAGCTGTTTTTT.

The V call is TRBV7-2, the J call TRBJ2-7; TRBD2 agrees at 12 bases. With 1 base clipped from V and 3 bases from J, the junction kept 1 base outside the gene matches. Germline V lookup: CDR1 SGHTA, CDR2 FQGNSA. The CDR3 is made up of 15 amino acids. The CDR3 region is CASSLGTSGVYEQYF. The CDR3 nucleotides read TGTGCCAGCAGCTTAGGGACTAGCGGGGTCTACGAGCAGTACTTC. Filled out from reference TRBV7-2 and TRBJ2-7, the complete variable domain reads GAGVSQSPSNKVTEKGKDVELRCDPISGHTALYWYRQSLGQGLEFLIYFQGNSAPDKSGLPSDRFSAERTGGSVSTLTIQRTQQEDSAVYLCASSLGTSGVYEQYFGPGTRLTVT.

This chain connects TRBV3-1 (or the pseudogene TRBV3-2) to TRBJ2-5, with 7 bases identical to TRBD2. Germline CDR1 LGHDT, CDR2 YNNKEL (reference sequence). This CDR3 has 16 residues. V was pared by 1 base and J by 5 bases, with 10 bases of the junction left unmatched. The CDR3 loop reads CASSQGWEGGRETQYF. The CDR3 DNA sequence: TGTGCCAGCAGCCAAGGATGGGAGGGAGGCCGGGAGACCCAGTACTTC.

V usage is TRBV6-5 and J usage is TRBJ2-3; 8 bases line up with TRBD1. The CDR3 has 15 residues. With 6 bases clipped from V and 4 bases from J, the junction kept 9 bases outside the gene matches. From germline, CDR1 is MNHEY and CDR2 SVGAGI. The DNA for the CDR3 is TGTGCCAGCAGCCGATCCAGGGGGCTCTCAGATACGCAGTATTTT. It yields the protein CASSRSRGLSDTQYF.

This rearrangement joins TRBV9 to TRBJ2-1; a possible D gene is TRBD2 (6 bases). The germline CDR1 and CDR2 sequences are SGDLS and YYNGEE. V lost 0 bases and J 4 bases, leaving 11 bases between the germline ends. There are 15 residues in the CDR3. The CDR3 DNA is TGTGCCAGCAGCGTAGACAGCGGGTATTACAATGAGCAGTTCTTC. The encoded protein is CASSVDSGYYNEQFF. Drawing the rest from reference TRBV9 and TRBJ2-1, the complete variable domain is DSGVTQTPKHLITATGQRVTLRCSPRSGDLSVYWYQQSLDQGLQFLIQYYNGEERAKGNILERFSAQQFPDLHSELNLSSLELGDSALYFCASSVDSGYYNEQFFGPGTRLTVL.

This clone appeared a few times. The CDR3 DNA sequence: TGTGCCAGTAGTAAATACAGGGGTGGCGAGCAGTACTTC. Translating it yields CASSKYRGGEQYF. The chain uses TRBV19 and TRBJ2-7; TRBD1 aligns across 7 bases. V shed 4 bases and J 6 bases; nucleotides not matched to a gene: 6. The CDR3 loop spans 13 amino acids. Germline CDR1 and CDR2: LNHDA and SQIVND (reference sequence).

The chain couples TRBV5-8 to TRBJ1-4, with D possibly being TRBD1 (6 bases). V was clipped by 4 bases and J by 2 bases, with 18 bases between them. CDR1 and CDR2 (germline): SGHTS, YDEGEE. This CDR3 is 17 amino acids long. The CDR3 loop is CASSHQTTGQTNEKLFF. The CDR3 bases are TGTGCCAGCAGCCATCAAACGACAGGACAGACTAATGAAAAACTGTTTTTT.

The count of this clone is one. J is TRBJ2-3 and V is TRBV30, with 9 bases matching TRBD1. This CDR3 comprises 16 residues. The J segment lost 5 bases and the V segment lost 4 bases, leaving 13 bases of the junction unmatched. Germline values: CDR1 GTSNPN, CDR2 SVGIG (reference sequence). The CDR3 region is CAWTSHRGRRVDTQYF. The CDR3 nucleotides are TGTGCCTGGACCTCTCACAGGGGGCGAAGAGTAGATACGCAGTATTTT.

The chain links TRBV7-6 to TRBJ2-4; D not resolved. The germline V and J ends were trimmed by 4 bases and 12 bases, with 13 bases remaining between them. This CDR3 contains 12 residues. The V gene's germline CDR1 is SGHVS and CDR2 FNYEAQ. CDR3 sequence: CASSSDGVYQYF. Written as DNA, the CDR3 is TGTGCCAGCAGCTCCGATGGAGTCTATCAGTACTTC.

This clone was counted between two and nine times. The chain joins TRBV7-3 to TRBJ1-1; maybe TRBD1 (5 bases). The V gene's germline CDR1 is SGHTA and CDR2 FQGTGA. With 1 base removed from V and 1 base from J, the gap between germline ends came to 13 bases. This CDR3 spans 16 amino acids. For the CDR3, the DNA is TGTGCCAGCAGCTTAATCCCCCTTCAGGGGAACACTGAAGCTTTCTTT. Translated: CASSLIPLQGNTEAFF.

The V gene is TRBV6-2 or TRBV6-3, the J gene TRBJ2-7; weak D call: TRBD1 (6 bases). Per germline, CDR1 MNHEY and CDR2 SVGEGT. Trimming removed 2 bases at V and 3 bases at J, with 17 bases between. The CDR3 spans 16 residues. The CDR3 DNA is TGTGCCAGCAGTTACGGGTCACAGGGCATACTCTACGAGCAGTACTTC. It translates to CASSYGSQGILYEQYF.